This T cell receptor (beta chain) was observed in a study of cytomegalovirus exposure and HLA in healthy donors. The study's findings and limits: Cytomegalovirus association was assigned to more than 150 TCR beta chains.

On this clone: The antigen is not known.

Amplification used 60 Vbeta primers and 13 Jbeta primers. The data were produced by immunoSEQ multiplex PCR, yet TCRdb's version contains in-frame clones alone and is incomplete. The table lists fewer than 200,000 clones, about four fifths of them singletons. The CDR3 has 15 amino acids. V shed 5 bases and J 5 bases; nucleotides not matched to a gene: 10. The germline CDR1 and CDR2 sequences are SGHAT and FQNNGV. Sequencing was done on a sample of PBMCs. V gene TRBV11-2 combines with J gene TRBJ2-7; TRBD2 matches at 9 bases. The sequence derives from a man aged 35 to 55 in good health and CMV-seropositive. In DNA, the CDR3 is TGTGCCAGCAGCCGGGGCGGGAGGGTTGGAGACGAGCAGTACTTC. This translates into CASSRGGRVGDEQYF.